This TCR beta chain was found in a study of cytomegalovirus exposure and HLA in healthy donors. The study, taken as a whole, reports: Later analysis reportedly placed an Asian-associated ancestry cluster below the roughly 630-donor mean in N-insertions. Associated with cytomegalovirus, according to the listing, were around 160 TCR beta chains.

A word on this clone: Antigen specificity is unknown.

Germline V gene data show CDR1 as SEHNR and CDR2 as FQNEAQ (reference sequence). The V end was cut by 5 bases, the J end by 8 bases, with 15 bases between. CDR3 length equals 13 residues. Primers included in the PCR were 60 Vbeta and 13 Jbeta primers. Clones were read by immunoSEQ multiplex PCR, and TCRdb kept only the in-frame ones, dropping some. Of 200,000 or so clones listed, about 77% are singletons. The clonotype was recovered from a woman aged 30 to 39 in good health and CMV-seropositive. The chain couples TRBV7-9 to TRBJ1-1; tentatively, D is TRBD1 (5 bases). The sample was PBMCs. The chain's CDR3 is CASSPGGEGEAFF. The CDR3 DNA sequence: TGTGCCAGCAGCCCTGGGGGGGAGGGAGAAGCTTTCTTT.